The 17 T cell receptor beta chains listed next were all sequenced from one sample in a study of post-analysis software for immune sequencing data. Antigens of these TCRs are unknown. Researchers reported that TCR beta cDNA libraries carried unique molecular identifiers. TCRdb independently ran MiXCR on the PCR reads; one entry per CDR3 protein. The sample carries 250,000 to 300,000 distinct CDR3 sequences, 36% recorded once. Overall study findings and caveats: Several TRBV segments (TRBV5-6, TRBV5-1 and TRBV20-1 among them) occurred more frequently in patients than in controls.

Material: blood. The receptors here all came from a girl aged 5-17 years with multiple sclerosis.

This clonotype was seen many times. Here the CDR3 reads CASSLANSLLVSTDTQYF. In DNA form, the CDR3 reads TGTGCCAGCAGCTTAGCGAATTCCCTCTTGGTGAGCACAGATACGCAGTATTTT. V is TRBV7-9 and J is TRBJ2-3; the D is unclear. CDR3 length: 18 amino acids. Germline CDR1 and CDR2: SEHNR and FQNEAQ (reference sequence). The V end was cut by 0 bases, the J end by 0 bases, with 16 bases between.

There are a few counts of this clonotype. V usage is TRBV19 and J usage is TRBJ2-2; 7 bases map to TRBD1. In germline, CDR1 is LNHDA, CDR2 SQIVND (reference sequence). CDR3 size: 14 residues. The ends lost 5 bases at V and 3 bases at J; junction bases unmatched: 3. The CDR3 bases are TGTGCCAGTAGTTCTCAGGGGGACACCGGGGAGCTGTTTTTT. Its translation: CASSSQGDTGELFF.

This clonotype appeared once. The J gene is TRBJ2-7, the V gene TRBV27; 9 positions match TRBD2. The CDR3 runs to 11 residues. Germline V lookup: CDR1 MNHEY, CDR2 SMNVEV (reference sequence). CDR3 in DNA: TGTGGTAGCGGGAGAAGCTACGAGCAGTACTTC. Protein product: CGSGRSYEQYF.

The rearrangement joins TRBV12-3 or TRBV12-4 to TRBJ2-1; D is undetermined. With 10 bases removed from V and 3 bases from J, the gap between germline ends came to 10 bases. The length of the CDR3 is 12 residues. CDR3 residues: CATAEIYNEQFF. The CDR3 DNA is TGTGCCACGGCGGAGATCTACAATGAGCAGTTCTTC.

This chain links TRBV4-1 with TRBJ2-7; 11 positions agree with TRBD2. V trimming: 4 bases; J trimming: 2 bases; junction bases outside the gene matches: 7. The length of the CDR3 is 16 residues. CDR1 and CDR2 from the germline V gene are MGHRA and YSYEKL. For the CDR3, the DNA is TGCGCCAGCAGCCCAATGACTAGCGGGGATCCCTACGAGCAGTACTTC. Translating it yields CASSPMTSGDPYEQYF.

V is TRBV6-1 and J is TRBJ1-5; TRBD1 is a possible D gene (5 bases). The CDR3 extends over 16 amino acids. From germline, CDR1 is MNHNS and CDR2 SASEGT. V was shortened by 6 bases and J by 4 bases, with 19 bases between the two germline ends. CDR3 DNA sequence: TGTGCCAGCAGAAGCCCCCCAGGGCCTCTTAATCAGCCCCAGCATTTT. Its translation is CASRSPPGPLNQPQHF.

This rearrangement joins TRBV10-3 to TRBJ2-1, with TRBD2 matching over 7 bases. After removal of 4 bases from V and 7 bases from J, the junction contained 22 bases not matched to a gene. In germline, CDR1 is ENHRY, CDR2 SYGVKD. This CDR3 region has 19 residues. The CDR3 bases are TGTGCCATCAGTGGACTCGGAGGAACTAAAGGCGGGAGAGGGAATGAGCAGTTCTTC. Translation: CAISGLGGTKGGRGNEQFF.

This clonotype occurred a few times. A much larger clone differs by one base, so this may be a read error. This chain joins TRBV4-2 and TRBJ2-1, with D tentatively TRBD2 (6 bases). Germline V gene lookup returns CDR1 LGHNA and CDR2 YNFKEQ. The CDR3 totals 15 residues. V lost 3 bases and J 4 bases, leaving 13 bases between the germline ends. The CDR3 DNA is TGTGCCAGCAGCCATGGGGGACTGGAGTACAATGAGCAGTTCTTC. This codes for CASSHGGLEYNEQFF.

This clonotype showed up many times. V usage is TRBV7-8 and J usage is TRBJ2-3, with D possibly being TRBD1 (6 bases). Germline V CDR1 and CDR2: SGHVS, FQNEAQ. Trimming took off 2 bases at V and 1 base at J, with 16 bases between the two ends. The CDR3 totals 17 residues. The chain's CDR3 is CASSLRDTSLRTDTQYF. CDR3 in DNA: TGTGCCAGCAGCTTAAGGGACACATCTTTACGCACAGATACGCAGTATTTT. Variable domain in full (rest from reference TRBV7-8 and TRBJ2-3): GAGVSQSPRYKVAKRGQDVALRCDPISGHVSLFWYQQALGQGPEFLTYFQNEAQLDKSGLPSDRFFAERPEGSVSTLKIQRTQQEDSAVYLCASSLRDTSLRTDTQYFGPGTRLTVL.

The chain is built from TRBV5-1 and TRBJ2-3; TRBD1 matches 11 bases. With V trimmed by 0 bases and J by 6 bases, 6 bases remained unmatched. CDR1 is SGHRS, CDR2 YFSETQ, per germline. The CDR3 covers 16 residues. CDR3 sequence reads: CASSLGTGGRRDTQYF. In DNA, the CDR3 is TGCGCCAGCAGCTTGGGGACAGGGGGCCGCCGGGATACGCAGTATTTT.

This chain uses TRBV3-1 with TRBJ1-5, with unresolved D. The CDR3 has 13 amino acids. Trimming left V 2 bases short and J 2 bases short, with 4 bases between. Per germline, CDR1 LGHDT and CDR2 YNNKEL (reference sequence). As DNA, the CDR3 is TGTGCCAGCAGCCAAACCCGCAATCAGCCCCAGCATTTT. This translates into CASSQTRNQPQHF.

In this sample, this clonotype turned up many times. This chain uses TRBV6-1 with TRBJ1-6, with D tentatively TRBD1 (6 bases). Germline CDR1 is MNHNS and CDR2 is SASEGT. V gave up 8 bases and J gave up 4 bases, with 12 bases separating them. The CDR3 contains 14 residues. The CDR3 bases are TGTGCCAGCGCGACGGGACATTATAATTCACCCCTCCACTTT. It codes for CASATGHYNSPLHF.

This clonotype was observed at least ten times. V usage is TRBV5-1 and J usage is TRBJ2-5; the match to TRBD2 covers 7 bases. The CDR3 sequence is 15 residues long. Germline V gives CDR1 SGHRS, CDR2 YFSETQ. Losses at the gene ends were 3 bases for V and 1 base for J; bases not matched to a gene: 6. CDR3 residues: CASSSSGGGQETQYF. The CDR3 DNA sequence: TGCGCCAGCAGCTCCTCTGGGGGGGGCCAAGAGACCCAGTACTTC.

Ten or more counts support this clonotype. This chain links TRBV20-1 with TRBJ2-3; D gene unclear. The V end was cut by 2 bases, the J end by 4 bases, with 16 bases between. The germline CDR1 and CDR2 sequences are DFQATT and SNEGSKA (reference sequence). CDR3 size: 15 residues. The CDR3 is CSARRRNPQPDTQYF. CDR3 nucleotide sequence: TGCAGTGCTAGACGAAGAAATCCCCAGCCAGATACGCAGTATTTT.

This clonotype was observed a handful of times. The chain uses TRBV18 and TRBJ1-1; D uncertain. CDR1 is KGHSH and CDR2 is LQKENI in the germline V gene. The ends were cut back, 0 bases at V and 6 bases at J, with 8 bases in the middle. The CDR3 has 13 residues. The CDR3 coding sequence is TGTGCCAGCTCACCACCGTTTGGGCCTGAAGCTTTCTTT. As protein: CASSPPFGPEAFF.

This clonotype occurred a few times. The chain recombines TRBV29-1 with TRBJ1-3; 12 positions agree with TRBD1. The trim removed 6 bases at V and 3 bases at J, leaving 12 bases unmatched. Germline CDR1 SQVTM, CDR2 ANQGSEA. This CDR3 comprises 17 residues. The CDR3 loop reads CSVTTGTGGLGGNTIYF. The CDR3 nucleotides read TGCAGCGTCACTACCGGGACAGGGGGCTTAGGTGGAAACACCATATATTTT.

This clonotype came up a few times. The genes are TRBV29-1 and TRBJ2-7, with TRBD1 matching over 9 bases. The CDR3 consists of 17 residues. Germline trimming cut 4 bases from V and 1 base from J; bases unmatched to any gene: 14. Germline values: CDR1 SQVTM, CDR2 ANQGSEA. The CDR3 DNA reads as TGCAGCGTTGGAGACGGACCCGGGGACAGGGAGTCCTACGAGCAGTACTTC. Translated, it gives CSVGDGPGDRESYEQYF.